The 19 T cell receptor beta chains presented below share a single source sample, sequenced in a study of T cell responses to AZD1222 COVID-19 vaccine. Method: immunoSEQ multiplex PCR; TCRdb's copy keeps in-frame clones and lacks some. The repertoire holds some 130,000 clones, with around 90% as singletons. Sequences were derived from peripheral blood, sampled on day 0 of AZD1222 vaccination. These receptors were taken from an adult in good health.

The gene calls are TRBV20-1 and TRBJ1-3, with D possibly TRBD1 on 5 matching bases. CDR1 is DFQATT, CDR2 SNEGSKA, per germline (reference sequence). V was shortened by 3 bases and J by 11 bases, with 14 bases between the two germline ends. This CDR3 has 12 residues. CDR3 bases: TGCAGTGCTAGTGACAGCCCTGGGGCCATATATTTT. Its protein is CSASDSPGAIYF.

The CDR3 protein is CASSQETSIGGETQYF. CDR3 in DNA: TGTGCCAGCAGCCAAGAGACTAGCATCGGCGGAGAGACCCAGTACTTC. The J gene is TRBJ2-5, the V gene TRBV4-2; 7 nucleotides line up with TRBD2. V shed 0 bases and J 4 bases; nucleotides not matched to a gene: 8. CDR1 and CDR2 (germline): LGHNA, YNFKEQ. The CDR3 contains 16 residues.

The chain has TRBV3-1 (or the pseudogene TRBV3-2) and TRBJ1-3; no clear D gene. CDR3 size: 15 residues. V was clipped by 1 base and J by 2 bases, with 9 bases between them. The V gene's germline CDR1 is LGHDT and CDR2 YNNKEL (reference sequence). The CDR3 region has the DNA TGTGCCAGCAGCCAAGTTGCCGGGGCTGGAAACACCATATATTTT. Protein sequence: CASSQVAGAGNTIYF.

CDR3 DNA: TGTGCCAGCAGTAGGAGACAGCCTAATTCACCCCTCCACTTT. It codes for CASSRRQPNSPLHF. This chain joins TRBV2 and TRBJ1-6; the D gene is possibly TRBD1 (5 bases). With 5 bases removed from V and 6 bases from J, the gap between germline ends came to 11 bases. The CDR3 is 14 amino acids. Germline CDR1 is SNHLY and CDR2 is FYNNEI. The full variable domain, its missing parts supplied by reference TRBV2 and TRBJ1-6, is EPEVTQTPSHQVTQMGQEVILRCVPISNHLYFYWYRQILGQKVEFLVSFYNNEISEKSEIFDDQFSVERPDGSNFTLKIRSTKLEDSAMYFCASSRRQPNSPLHFGNGTRLTVT.

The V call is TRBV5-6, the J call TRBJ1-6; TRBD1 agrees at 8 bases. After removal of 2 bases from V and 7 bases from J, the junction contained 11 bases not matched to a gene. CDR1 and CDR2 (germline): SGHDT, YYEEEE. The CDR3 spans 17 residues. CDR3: CASSFGARGLLNSPLHF. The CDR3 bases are TGTGCCAGCAGCTTTGGCGCCAGGGGGCTATTAAATTCACCCCTCCACTTT.

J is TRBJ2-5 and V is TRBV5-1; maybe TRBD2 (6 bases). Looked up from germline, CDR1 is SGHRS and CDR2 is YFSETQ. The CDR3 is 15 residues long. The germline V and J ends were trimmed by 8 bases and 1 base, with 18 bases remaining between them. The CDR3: CASSRFSGLQETQYF. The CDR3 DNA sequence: TGCGCCAGTAGCAGGTTTAGCGGCCTCCAAGAGACCCAGTACTTC.

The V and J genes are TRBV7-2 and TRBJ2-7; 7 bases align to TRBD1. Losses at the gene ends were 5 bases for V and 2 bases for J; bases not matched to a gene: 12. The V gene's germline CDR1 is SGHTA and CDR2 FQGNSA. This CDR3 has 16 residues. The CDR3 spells CASSPTGASTAYEQYF. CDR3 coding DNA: TGTGCCAGCAGCCCTACAGGGGCCTCGACGGCCTACGAGCAGTACTTC.

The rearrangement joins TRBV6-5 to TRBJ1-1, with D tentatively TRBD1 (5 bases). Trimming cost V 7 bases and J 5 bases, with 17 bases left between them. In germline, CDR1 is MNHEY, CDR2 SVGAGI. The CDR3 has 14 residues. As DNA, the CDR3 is TGTGCCAGCACCAACGGGGGAGTTGGGACTGAAGCTTTCTTT. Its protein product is CASTNGGVGTEAFF.

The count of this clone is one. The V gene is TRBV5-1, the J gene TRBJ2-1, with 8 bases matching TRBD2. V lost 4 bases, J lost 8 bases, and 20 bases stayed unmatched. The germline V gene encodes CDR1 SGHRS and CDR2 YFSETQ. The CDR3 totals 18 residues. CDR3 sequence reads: CASSSAGGGGPPLDEQFF. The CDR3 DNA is TGCGCCAGCAGCAGCGCGGGGGGCGGGGGGCCCCCTTTGGATGAGCAGTTCTTC.

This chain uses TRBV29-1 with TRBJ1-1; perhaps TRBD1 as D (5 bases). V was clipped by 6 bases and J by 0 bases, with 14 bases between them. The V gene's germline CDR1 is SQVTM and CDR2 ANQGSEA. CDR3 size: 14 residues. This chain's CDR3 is CSVRGPFVNTEAFF. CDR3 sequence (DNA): TGCAGCGTGAGGGGACCTTTTGTGAACACTGAAGCTTTCTTT.

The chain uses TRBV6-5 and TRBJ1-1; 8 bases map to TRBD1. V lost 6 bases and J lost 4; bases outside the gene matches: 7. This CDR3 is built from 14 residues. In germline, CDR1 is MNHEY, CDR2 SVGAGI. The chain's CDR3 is CASSWTGKFTEAFF. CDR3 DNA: TGTGCCAGCAGCTGGACAGGGAAGTTCACTGAAGCTTTCTTT.

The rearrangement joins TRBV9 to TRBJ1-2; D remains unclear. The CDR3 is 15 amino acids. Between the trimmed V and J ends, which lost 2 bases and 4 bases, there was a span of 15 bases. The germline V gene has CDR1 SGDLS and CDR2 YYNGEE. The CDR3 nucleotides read TGTGCCAGCAGCGTCTCTGGGTCCTTTGGCTATGGCTACACCTTC. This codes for CASSVSGSFGYGYTF.

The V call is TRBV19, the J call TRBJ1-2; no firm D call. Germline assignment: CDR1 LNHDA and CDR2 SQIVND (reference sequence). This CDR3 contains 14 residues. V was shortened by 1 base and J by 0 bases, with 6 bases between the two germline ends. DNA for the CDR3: TGTGCCAGTAGTATAGGACACGCTAACTATGGCTACACCTTC. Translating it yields CASSIGHANYGYTF.

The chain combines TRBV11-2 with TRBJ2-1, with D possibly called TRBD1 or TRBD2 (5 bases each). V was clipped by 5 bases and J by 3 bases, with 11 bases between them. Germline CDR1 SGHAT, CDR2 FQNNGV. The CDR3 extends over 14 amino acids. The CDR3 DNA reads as TGTGCCAGCAGCCGGGGACGGATCTACAATGAGCAGTTCTTC. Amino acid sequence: CASSRGRIYNEQFF.

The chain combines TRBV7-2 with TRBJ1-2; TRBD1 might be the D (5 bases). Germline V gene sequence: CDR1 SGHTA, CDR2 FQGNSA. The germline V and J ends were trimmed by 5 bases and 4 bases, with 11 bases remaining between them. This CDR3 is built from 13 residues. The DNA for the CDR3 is TGTGCCAGCAGCGTAGGGGACGGCTATGGCTACACCTTC. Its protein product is CASSVGDGYGYTF.

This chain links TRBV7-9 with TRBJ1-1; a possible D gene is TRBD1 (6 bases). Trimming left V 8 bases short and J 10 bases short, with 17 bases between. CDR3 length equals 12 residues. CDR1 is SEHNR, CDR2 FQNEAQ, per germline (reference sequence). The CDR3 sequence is CASGTRGAGAFF. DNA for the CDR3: TGTGCCAGCGGAACTCGGGGGGCGGGAGCTTTCTTT.

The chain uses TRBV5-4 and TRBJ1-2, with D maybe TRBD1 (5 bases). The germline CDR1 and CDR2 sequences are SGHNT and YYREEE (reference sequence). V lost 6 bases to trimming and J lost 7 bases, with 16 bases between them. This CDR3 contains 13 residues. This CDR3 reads CASTDLTASGYTF. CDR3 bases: TGTGCCAGCACCGACTTGACAGCCTCTGGCTACACCTTC.

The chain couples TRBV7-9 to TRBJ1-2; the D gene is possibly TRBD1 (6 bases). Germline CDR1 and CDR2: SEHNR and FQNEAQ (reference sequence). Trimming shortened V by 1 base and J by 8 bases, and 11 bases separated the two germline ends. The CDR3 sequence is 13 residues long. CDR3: CASSLGTAGGYTF. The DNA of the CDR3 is TGTGCCAGCAGCTTAGGGACAGCCGGAGGCTACACCTTC.

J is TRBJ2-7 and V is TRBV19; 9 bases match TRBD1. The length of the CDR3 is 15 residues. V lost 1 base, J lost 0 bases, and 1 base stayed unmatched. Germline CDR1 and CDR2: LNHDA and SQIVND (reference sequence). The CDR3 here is CASSIGTGASYEQYF. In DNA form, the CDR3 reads TGTGCCAGTAGTATAGGGACAGGGGCCTCCTACGAGCAGTACTTC.